This T cell receptor beta chain emerged from a study of cytomegalovirus exposure and HLA in healthy donors. Study background: Samples from HLA-typed donors yielded approximately 80 million unique TCRs in an early data release. Study-level points and caveats: Presence/absence analysis assumed near-uniform sequencing depth across donors.

The PCR ran on 60 Vbeta and 13 Jbeta primers. This table comes from immunoSEQ multiplex PCR, and its TCRdb copy is limited to in-frame clones, with some not included. In the table there are over 100,000 clones, around 78% of which are singletons. The V gene's germline CDR1 is SGHDT and CDR2 YYEEEE. The CDR3 extends over 16 amino acids. Trimming at V came to 0 bases and at J to 5 bases, leaving 6 bases not matched to a gene. With respect to this clone: Its antigen is still unknown.

Each of the donors was a healthy bone marrow donor. The chain has TRBV5-6 and TRBJ2-1; TRBD2 aligns across 9 bases. The sequencing sample was made of PBMCs. The sequence came from a man between 40 and 49 years old in good health and CMV-seronegative. The CDR3 nucleotides are TGTGCCAGCAGCTTGGCCGCTAGCGGGGCTCACAATGAGCAGTTCTTC. This encodes CASSLAASGAHNEQFF.